Here is one TCR beta chain with its context. The target antigen is unknown. CDR3 length: 14 amino acids. CDR1 is SGHRS and CDR2 is YFSETQ in the germline V gene. The ends lost 0 bases at V and 4 bases at J; junction bases unmatched: 3. PCR primers comprised 60 Vbeta and 13 Jbeta primers. Clones were read by immunoSEQ multiplex PCR, and TCRdb kept only the in-frame ones, dropping some. This sample's table has under 200,000 clones. The record originates from a study of cytomegalovirus exposure and HLA in healthy donors. Study conclusions and caveats: Investigators reported some 150 TCR beta chains as tied to cytomegalovirus. Sequencing artifact likely explains a cluster of highly shared sequence variants.

The clonotype comes from a man aged 30-40 years in good health and CMV-seronegative. V gene TRBV5-1 combines with J gene TRBJ2-5; TRBD2 matches at 7 bases. Input material: PBMCs. The CDR3 nucleotides are TGCGCCAGCAGCTTGGTACCGGGAGGAGAGACCCAGTACTTC. Translating it yields CASSLVPGGETQYF.